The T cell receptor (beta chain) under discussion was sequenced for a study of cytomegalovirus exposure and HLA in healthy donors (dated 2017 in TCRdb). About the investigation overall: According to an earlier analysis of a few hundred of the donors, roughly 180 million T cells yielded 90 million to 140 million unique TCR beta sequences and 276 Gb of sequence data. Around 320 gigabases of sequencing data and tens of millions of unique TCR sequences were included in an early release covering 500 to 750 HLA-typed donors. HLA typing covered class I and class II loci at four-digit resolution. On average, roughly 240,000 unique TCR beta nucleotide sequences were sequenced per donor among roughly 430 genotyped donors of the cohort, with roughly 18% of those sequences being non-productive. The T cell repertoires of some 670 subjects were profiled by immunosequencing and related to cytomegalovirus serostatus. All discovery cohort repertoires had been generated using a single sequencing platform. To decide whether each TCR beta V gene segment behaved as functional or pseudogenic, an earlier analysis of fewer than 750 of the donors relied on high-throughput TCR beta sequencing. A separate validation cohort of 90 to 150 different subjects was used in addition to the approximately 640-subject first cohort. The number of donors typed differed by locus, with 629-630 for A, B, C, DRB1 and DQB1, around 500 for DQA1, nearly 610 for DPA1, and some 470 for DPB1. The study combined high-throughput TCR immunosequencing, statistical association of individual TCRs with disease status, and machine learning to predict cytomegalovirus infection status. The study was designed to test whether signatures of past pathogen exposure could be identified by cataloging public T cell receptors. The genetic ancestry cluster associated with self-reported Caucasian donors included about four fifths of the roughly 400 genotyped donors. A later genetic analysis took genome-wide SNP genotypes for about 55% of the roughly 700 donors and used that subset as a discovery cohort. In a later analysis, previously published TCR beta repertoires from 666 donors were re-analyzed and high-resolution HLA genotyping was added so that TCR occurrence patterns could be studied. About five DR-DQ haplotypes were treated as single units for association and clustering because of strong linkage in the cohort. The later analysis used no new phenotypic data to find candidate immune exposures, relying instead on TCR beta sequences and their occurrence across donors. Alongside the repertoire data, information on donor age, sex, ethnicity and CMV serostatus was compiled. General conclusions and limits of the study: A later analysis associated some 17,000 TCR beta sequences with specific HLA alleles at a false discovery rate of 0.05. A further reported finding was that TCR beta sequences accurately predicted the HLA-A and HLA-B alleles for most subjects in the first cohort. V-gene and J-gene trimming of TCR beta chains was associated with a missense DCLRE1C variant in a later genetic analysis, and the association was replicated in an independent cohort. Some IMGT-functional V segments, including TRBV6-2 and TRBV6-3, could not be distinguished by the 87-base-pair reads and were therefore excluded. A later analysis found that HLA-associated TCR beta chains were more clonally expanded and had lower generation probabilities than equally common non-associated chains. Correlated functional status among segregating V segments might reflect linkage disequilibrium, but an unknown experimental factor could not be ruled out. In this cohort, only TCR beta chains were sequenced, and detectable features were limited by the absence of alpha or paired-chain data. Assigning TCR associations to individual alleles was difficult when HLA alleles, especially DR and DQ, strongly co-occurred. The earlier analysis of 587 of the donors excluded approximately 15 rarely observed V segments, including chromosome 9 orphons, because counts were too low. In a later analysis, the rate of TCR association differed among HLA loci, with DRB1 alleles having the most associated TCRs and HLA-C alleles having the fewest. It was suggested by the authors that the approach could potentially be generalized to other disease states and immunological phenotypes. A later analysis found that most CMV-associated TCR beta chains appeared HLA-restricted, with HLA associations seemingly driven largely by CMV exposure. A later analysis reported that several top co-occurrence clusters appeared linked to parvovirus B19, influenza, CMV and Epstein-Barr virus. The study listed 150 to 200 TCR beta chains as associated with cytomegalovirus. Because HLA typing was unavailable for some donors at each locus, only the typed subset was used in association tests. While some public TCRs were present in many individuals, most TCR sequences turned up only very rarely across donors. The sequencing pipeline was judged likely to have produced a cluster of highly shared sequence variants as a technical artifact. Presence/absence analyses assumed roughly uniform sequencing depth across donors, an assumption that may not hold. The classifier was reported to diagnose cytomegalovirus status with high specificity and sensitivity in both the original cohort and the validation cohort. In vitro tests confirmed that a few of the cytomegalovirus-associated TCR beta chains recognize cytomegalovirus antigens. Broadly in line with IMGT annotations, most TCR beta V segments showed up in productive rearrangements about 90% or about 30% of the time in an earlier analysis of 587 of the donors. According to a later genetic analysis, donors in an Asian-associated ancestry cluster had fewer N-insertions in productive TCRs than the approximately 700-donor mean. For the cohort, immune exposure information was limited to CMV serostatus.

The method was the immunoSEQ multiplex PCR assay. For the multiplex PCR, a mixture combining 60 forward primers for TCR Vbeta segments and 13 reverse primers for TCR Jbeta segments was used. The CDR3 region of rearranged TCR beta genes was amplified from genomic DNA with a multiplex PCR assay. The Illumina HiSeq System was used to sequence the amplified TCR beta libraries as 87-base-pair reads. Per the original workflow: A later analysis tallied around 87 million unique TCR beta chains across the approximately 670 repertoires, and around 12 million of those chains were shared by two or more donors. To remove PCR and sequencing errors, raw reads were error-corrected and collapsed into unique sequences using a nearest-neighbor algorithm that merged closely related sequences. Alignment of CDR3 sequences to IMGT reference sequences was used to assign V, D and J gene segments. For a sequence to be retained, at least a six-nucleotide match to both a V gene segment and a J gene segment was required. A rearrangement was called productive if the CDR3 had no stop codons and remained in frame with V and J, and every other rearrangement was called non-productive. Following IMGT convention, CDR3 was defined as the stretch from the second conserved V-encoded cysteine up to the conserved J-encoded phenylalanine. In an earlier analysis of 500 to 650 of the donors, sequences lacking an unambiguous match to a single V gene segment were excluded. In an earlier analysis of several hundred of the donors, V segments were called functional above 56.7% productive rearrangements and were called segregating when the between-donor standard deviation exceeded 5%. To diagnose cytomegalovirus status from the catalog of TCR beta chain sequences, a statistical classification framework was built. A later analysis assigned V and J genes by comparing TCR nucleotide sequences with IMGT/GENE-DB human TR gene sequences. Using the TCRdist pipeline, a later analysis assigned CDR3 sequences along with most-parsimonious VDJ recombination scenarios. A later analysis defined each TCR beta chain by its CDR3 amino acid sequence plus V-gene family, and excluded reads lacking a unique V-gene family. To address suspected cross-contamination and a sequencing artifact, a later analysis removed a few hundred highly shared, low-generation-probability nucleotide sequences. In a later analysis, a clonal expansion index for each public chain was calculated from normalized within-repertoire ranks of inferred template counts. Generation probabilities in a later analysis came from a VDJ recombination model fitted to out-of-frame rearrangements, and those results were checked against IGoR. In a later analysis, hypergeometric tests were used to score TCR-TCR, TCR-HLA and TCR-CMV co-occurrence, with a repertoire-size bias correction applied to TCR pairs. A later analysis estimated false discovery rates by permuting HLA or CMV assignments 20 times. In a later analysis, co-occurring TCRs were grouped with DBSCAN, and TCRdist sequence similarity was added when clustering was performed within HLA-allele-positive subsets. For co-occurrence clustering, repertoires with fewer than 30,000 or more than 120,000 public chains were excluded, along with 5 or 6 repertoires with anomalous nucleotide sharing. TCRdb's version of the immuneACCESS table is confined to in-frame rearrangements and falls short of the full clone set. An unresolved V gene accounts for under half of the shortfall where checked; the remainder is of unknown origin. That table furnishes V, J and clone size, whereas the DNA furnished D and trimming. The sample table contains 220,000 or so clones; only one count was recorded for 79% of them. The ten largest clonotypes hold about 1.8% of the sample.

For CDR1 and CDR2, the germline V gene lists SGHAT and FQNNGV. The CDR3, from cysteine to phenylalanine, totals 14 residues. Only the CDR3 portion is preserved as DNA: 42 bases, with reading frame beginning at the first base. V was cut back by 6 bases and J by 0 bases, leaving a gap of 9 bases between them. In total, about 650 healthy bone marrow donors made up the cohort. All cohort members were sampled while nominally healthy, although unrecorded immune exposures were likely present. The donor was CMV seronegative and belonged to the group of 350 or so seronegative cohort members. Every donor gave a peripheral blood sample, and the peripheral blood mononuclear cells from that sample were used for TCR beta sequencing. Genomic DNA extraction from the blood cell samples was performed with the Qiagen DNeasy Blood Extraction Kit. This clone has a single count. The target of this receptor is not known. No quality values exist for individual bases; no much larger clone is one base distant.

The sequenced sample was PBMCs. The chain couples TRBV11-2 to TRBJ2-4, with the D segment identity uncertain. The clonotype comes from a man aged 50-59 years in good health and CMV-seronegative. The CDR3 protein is CASRVSVAKNIQYF. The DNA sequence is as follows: TGTGCCAGCAGAGTCTCGGTAGCCAAAAACATTCAGTACTTC.